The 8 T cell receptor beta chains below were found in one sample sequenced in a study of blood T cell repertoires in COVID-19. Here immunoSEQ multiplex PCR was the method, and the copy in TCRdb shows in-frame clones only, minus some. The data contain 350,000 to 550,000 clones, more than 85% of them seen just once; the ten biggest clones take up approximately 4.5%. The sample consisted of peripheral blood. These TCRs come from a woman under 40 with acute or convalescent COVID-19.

The CDR3 region has the DNA TGTGCCAGCAGCCACCATAGCGGGGGCAAGAACACCGGGGAGCTGTTTTTT. This codes for CASSHHSGGKNTGELFF. The chain employs TRBV4-2 and TRBJ2-2; 9 nucleotides line up with TRBD2. After removal of 3 bases from V and 1 base from J, the junction contained 6 bases not matched to a gene. The CDR3 extends over 17 amino acids. Germline loops: CDR1 LGHNA, CDR2 YNFKEQ.

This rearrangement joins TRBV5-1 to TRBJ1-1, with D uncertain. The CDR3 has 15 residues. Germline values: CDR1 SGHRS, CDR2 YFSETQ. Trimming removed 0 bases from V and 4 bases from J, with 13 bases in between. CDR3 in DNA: TGCGCCAGCAGCTTGGCCTCTCGAGGAACCACTGAAGCTTTCTTT. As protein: CASSLASRGTTEAFF.

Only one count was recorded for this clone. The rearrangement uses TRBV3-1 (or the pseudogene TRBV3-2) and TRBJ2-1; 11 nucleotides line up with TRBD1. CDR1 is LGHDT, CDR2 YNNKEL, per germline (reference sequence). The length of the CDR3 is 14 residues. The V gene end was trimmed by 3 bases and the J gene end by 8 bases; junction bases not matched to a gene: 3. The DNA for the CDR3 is TGTGCCAGCAGCCACGGACAGGGGGCCCATGAGCAGTTCTTC. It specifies CASSHGQGAHEQFF.

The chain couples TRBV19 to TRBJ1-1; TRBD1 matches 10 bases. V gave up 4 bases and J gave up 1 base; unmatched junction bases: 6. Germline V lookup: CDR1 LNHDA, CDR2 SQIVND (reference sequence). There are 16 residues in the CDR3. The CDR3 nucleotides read TGTGCCAGTAGTACCTACGGGACAGGGGAGAACACTGAAGCTTTCTTT. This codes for CASSTYGTGENTEAFF. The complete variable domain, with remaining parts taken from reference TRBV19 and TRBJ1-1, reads DGGITQSPKYLFRKEGQNVTLSCEQNLNHDAMYWYRQDPGQGLRLIYYSQIVNDFQKGDIAEGYSVSREKKESFPLTVTSAQKNPTAFYLCASSTYGTGENTEAFFGQGTRLTVV.

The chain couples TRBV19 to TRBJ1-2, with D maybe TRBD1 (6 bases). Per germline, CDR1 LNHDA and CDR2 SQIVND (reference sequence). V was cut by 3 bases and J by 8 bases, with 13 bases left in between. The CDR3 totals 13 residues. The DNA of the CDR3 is TGTGCCAGTAGTATTGCAGGGGTTAGCGGCTACACCTTC. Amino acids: CASSIAGVSGYTF.

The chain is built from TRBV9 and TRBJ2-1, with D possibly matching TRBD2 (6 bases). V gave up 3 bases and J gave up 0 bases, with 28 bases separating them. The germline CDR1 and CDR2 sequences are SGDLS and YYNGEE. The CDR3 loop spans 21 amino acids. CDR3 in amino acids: CASSGSPPGPRVGSSYNEQFF. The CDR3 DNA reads TGTGCCAGCAGCGGATCCCCACCGGGACCCAGGGTCGGGAGCTCCTACAATGAGCAGTTCTTC.

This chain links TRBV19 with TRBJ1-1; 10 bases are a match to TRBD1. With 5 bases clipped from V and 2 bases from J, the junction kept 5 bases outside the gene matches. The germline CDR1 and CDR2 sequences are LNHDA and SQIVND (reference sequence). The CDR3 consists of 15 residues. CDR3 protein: CASSHRTGGNTEAFF. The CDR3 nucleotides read TGTGCCAGTAGTCACAGGACAGGGGGAAACACTGAAGCTTTCTTT.

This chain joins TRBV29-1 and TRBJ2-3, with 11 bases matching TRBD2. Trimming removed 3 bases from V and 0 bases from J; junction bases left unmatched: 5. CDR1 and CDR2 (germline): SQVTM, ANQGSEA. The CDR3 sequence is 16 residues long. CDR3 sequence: CSVDGTSGLSTDTQYF. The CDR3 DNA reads TGCAGCGTTGATGGGACTAGCGGTTTAAGCACAGATACGCAGTATTTT.